The 8 T cell receptor beta chains given below trace back to one sample, sequenced in a study of cytomegalovirus exposure and HLA in healthy donors. PCR primers comprised 60 Vbeta and 13 Jbeta primers. The protocol was immunoSEQ multiplex PCR, while the TCRdb copy is restricted to in-frame clones and leaves out a portion. The sample lists under 200,000 clones, over 75% occurring once. The material sequenced was PBMCs. The receptors derive from a man in his sixties in good health and CMV-seronegative.

This clone was counted a few times. This chain uses TRBV18 with TRBJ2-3; TRBD2 matches at 12 bases. The CDR3 length is 16 residues. V lost 3 bases, J lost 1 base, and 2 bases stayed unmatched. The germline V gene encodes CDR1 KGHSH and CDR2 LQKENI. DNA for the CDR3: TGTGCCAGCTCACCTTGGACTAGCGGGGGCACAGATACGCAGTATTTT. It codes for CASSPWTSGGTDTQYF.

As for this clone: Relative to the germline gene, one junction end is altered; a read error may explain this. The chain uses TRBV2 and TRBJ1-5; D possibly corresponds to TRBD1 (6 bases). The CDR3 spans 13 residues. Germline V gene data show CDR1 as SNHLY and CDR2 as FYNNEI. Written as DNA, the CDR3 is TGTGCCAGCAACAGGGAACTAAATCAGCCCCAGAATTTT. It translates to CASNRELNQPQNF. The full variable domain, with the rest looked up from reference TRBV2 and TRBJ1-5, is EPEVTQTPSHQVTQMGQEVILRCVPISNHLYFYWYRQILGQKVEFLVSFYNNEISEKSEIFDDQFSVERPDGSNFTLKIRSTKLEDSAMYFCASNRELNQPQNFGDGTRLSIL.

The chain is built from TRBV7-2 and TRBJ2-2, with 7 bases that match TRBD1. The CDR3 length is 15 residues. In germline, CDR1 is SGHTA, CDR2 FQGNSA. Germline trimming cut 5 bases from V and 2 bases from J; bases unmatched to any gene: 5. CDR3: CASSIRDSNTGELFF. The CDR3 coding sequence is TGTGCCAGCAGCATCCGGGACAGCAACACCGGGGAGCTGTTTTTT.

This sequence joins TRBV9 and TRBJ2-2; TRBD2 is a possible D gene (5 bases). This CDR3 spans 17 amino acids. The V gene's germline CDR1 is SGDLS and CDR2 YYNGEE. V dropped 0 bases and J dropped 0 bases, with 12 bases sitting between them. The CDR3 reads CASSVGGSGANTGELFF. In nucleotides, the CDR3 is TGTGCCAGCAGCGTAGGGGGAAGCGGAGCGAACACCGGGGAGCTGTTTTTT.

This clone was recorded a few times. The rearrangement joins TRBV5-6 to TRBJ1-2; no definite D call. The CDR3 length is 14 residues. The germline V gene encodes CDR1 SGHDT and CDR2 YYEEEE. The V end was cut by 0 bases, the J end by 1 base, with 7 bases between. CDR3 in DNA: TGTGCCAGCAGCTTGGACAGTTATAACTATGGCTACACCTTC. This codes for CASSLDSYNYGYTF. The full variable domain, in which reference TRBV5-6 and TRBJ1-2 provide the parts outside the CDR3, is DAGVTQSPTHLIKTRGQQVTLRCSPKSGHDTVSWYQQALGQGPQFIFQYYEEEERQRGNFPDRFSGHQFPNYSSELNVNALLLGDSALYLCASSLDSYNYGYTFGSGTRLTVV.

This chain uses TRBV5-5 with TRBJ1-3; D remains ambiguous. V was trimmed by 1 base and J by 0 bases, leaving 11 bases between them. The CDR3 runs 16 residues. Germline-derived CDR1 and CDR2 are SGHKS and YYEKEE (reference sequence). CDR3 residues: CASSLFTTYSGNTIYF. DNA for the CDR3: TGTGCCAGCAGCTTGTTCACTACGTACTCTGGAAACACCATATATTTT. Combining the CDR3 with reference TRBV5-5 and TRBJ1-3 gives the whole variable domain DAGVTQSPTHLIKTRGQQVTLRCSPISGHKSVSWYQQVLGQGPQFIFQYYEKEERGRGNFPDRFSARQFPNYSSELNVNALLLGDSALYLCASSLFTTYSGNTIYFGEGSWLTVV.

The rearrangement joins TRBV28 to TRBJ2-1; 8 bases map to TRBD2. Germline V gene data show CDR1 as MDHEN and CDR2 as SYDVKM. The CDR3 is 17 amino acids. Trimming took 2 bases from V and 6 from J; bases not matched to a gene: 12. In nucleotides, the CDR3 is TGTGCCAGCAGTTTACCTTCTCGCGGGGGGCCTTCCAATGAGCAGTTCTTC. It encodes CASSLPSRGGPSNEQFF.

A few counts support this clone. The J gene is TRBJ1-1, the V gene TRBV11-2; weak D call: TRBD1 (5 bases). The germline V and J ends were trimmed by 4 bases and 4 bases, with 10 bases remaining between them. Germline CDR1 reads SGHAT; CDR2 reads FQNNGV. The length of the CDR3 is 13 residues. The DNA for the CDR3 is TGTGCCAGCAGCTCGCAGGGTGGCACTGAAGCTTTCTTT. This translates into CASSSQGGTEAFF.